This TCR beta chain comes out of a study of long-term antiretroviral therapy in people with HIV. Whole-study results and caveats: The repertoire was dominated at all time points by clones expanded before ART. The study found that diversity rose after ART but stayed below transplant donor controls.

Each contributor possessed a minimum of one pre-ART and a minimum of two post-ART PBMC samples. There were no participants with HIV treated outside the United States. Comments on this clone: Its specificity is not known.

Running of the v3.0 immunoSEQ assay took place at survey level. Measured with immunoSEQ multiplex PCR; TCRdb has only the in-frame clones, and not every one. The sample holds 25,000 to 35,000 clones, 70% to 90% seen once. The sequence came from a young man with HIV. The sample consisted of unsorted PBMCs, taken 0.8 years before starting antiretroviral therapy.

The CDR3 protein is CASSLLNRGQPQHF. CDR3 DNA: TGTGCCAGCAGCTTACTCAACAGGGGACAGCCCCAGCATTTT. V usage is TRBV7-2 and J usage is TRBJ1-5; 7 bases line up with TRBD1. The CDR3 is made up of 14 amino acids. Trimming cost V 2 bases and J 7 bases; bases outside gene matches: 5. In germline, CDR1 is SGHTA, CDR2 FQGNSA. The variable domain in full, completed from reference TRBV7-2 and TRBJ1-5, reads GAGVSQSPSNKVTEKGKDVELRCDPISGHTALYWYRQSLGQGLEFLIYFQGNSAPDKSGLPSDRFSAERTGGSVSTLTIQRTQQEDSAVYLCASSLLNRGQPQHFGDGTRLSIL.